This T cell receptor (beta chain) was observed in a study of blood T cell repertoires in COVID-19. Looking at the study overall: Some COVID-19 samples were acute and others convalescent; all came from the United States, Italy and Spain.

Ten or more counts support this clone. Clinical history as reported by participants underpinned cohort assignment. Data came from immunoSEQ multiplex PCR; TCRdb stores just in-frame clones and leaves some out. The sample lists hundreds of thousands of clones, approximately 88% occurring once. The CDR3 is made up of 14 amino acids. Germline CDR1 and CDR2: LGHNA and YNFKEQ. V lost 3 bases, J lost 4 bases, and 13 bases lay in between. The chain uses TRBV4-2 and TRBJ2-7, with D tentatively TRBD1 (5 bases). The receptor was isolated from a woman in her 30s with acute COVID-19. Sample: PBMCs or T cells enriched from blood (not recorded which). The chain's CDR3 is CASSHSGAGYEQYF. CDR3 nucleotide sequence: TGTGCCAGCAGCCACTCTGGGGCAGGATACGAGCAGTACTTC.